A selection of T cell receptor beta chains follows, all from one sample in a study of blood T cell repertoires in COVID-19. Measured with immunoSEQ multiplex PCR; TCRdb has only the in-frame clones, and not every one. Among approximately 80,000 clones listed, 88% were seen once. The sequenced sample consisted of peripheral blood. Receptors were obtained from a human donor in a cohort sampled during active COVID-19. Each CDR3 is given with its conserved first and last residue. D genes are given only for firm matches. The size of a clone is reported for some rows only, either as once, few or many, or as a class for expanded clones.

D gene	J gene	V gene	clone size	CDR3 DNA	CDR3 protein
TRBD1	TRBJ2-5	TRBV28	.	TGTGCCAGCAGTTCCCCCGACAGGGTTGAAGAGACCCAGTACTTC	CASSSPDRVEETQYF
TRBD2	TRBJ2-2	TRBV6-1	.	TGTGCCAGCAGTGTGACTCCGAGCGGGGGTCGATCCGGGGAGCTGTTTTTT	CASSVTPSGGRSGELFF
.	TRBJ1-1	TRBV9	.	TGTGCCAGCAGCGTAGAGCCAATGAACACTGAAGCTTTCTTT	CASSVEPMNTEAFF
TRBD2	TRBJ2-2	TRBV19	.	TGTGCCAGTAGTATAGGAGGCGGGAGTATCGGCGGGGAGCTGTTTTTT	CASSIGGGSIGGELFF
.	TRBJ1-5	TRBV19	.	TGTGCCAGTAGTCTACGGGGCAATCAGCCCCAGCATTTT	CASSLRGNQPQHF
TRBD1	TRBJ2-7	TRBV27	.	TGTGCCAGCAGTAGGACAGGGAACTACGAGCAGTACTTC	CASSRTGNYEQYF
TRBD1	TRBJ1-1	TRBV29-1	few	TGCAGCGTACACACAGGGGGCCCCGAGGCTTTCTTT	CSVHTGGPEAFF
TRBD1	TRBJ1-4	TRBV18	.	TGTGCCAGCTCACCTACGGGGGGGACAGCAACTAATGAAAAACTGTTTTTT	CASSPTGGTATNEKLFF
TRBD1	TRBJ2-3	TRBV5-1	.	TGCGCCAGCAGGACAGGGAACACAGATACGCAGTATTTT	CASRTGNTDTQYF
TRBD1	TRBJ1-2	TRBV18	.	TGTGCCAGCTCACTGGACAGGGCGAACTATGGCTACACCTTC	CASSLDRANYGYTF
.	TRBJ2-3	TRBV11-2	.	TGTGCCAGCAGCTTAGGACGACAGGGCACAGATACGCAGTATTTT	CASSLGRQGTDTQYF
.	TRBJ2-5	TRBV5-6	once	TGTGCCAGCAGCTTACAGAATTGGGAGACCCAGTACTTC	CASSLQNWETQYF
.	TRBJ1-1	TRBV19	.	TGTGCCAGTACCTCCTGGAGGGACGATACTGAAGCTTTCTTT	CASTSWRDDTEAFF
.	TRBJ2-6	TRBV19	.	TGTGCCAGTAGTTCAAGGCAGGTGGTCTCTGGGGCCAACGTCCTGACTTTC	CASSSRQVVSGANVLTF
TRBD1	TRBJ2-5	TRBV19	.	TGTGCCAGTAGTACCTTCGGACAGGGGGAGTGGCAAGAGACCCAGTACTTC	CASSTFGQGEWQETQYF
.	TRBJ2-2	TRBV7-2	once	TGTGCCAGCAGCTTAGGATCCGGGTTCGGGGAGCTGTTTTTT	CASSLGSGFGELFF
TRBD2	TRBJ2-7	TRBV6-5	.	TGTGCCAGCATTGGGGGGGCCTACGAGCAGTACTTC	CASIGGAYEQYF
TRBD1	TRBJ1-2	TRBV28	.	TGTGCCAGCAGCCCCATTGACAGGGGTAACTATGGCTACACCTTC	CASSPIDRGNYGYTF
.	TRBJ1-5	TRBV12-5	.	TGTGCTAGTGGTTTGGAGACATTTCCGCATCAGCCCCAGCATTTT	CASGLETFPHQPQHF
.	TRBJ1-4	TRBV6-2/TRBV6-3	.	TGTGCCAGCAGTTACCGCGACAGAACTAATGAAAAACTGTTTTTT	CASSYRDRTNEKLFF
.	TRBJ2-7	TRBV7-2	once	TGTGCCAGCAGCCAAGCCAAGTATCCTTCGCACTTC	CASSQAKYPSHF
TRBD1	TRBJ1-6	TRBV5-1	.	TGCGCCAGCAGCTCTCAGCCCATACAGGGGAGCTCCTATAATTCACCCCTCCACTTT	CASSSQPIQGSSYNSPLHF
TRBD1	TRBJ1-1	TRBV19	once	TGTGCCAGTAGTGCAAGGGGGCTGAACACTGAAGCTTTCTTT	CASSARGLNTEAFF
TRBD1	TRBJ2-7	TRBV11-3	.	TGTGCCAGCAGCTTAGGACAGGGTCCCCACGAGCAGTACTTC	CASSLGQGPHEQYF
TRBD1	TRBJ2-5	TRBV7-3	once	TGTGCCAGCAGCCGGTTAACAGGGGTGGGGGAGACCCAGTACTTC	CASSRLTGVGETQYF
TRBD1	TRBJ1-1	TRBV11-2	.	TGTGCCAGCACCGAGGGGGCTGGGAACACTGAAGCTTTCTTT	CASTEGAGNTEAFF
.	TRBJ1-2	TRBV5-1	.	TGCGCCAGCAGCTTGGGGGGCGACTATGGCTACACCTTC	CASSLGGDYGYTF
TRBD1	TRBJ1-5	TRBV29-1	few	TGCAGCGTTGGGGACAGGGGAGGTCAGCCCCAGCATTTT	CSVGDRGGQPQHF
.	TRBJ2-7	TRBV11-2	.	TGTGCCAGCAGCCAACCCGAGGGGGTACGCACCTACGAGCAGTACTTC	CASSQPEGVRTYEQYF
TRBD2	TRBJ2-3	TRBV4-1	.	TGCGCCAGCAGCCCCTCACATATAGCGGGGGGGCCAGGCACAGATACGCAGTATTTT	CASSPSHIAGGPGTDTQYF
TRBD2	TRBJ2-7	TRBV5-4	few	TGTGCCAGCAGCCAAGGACGGGGGGACGAGCAGTACTTC	CASSQGRGDEQYF
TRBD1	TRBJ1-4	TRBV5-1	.	TGCGCCAGCAGCGCGGGACAGTCAACTAATGAAAAACTGTTTTTT	CASSAGQSTNEKLFF
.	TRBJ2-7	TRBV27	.	TGTGCCAGCAGGAGGAGGGCCTTAAGCCACTACGAGCAGTACTTC	CASRRRALSHYEQYF
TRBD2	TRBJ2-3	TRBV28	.	TGTGCCAGCACCCCATCTAGCGGGAGGTCAGATACGCAGTATTTT	CASTPSSGRSDTQYF
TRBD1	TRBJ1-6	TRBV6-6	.	TGTGCCAGCAGTTACGAACAGGGGGGCGGGGGTTCACCCCTCCACTTT	CASSYEQGGGGSPLHF
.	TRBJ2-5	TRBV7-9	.	TGTGCCAGCGCCCCCGGGGTGATCCAAGAGACCCAGTACTTC	CASAPGVIQETQYF
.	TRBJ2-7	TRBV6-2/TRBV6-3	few	TGTGCCAGCAGTTACCTGCGGTACGAGCAGTACTTC	CASSYLRYEQYF
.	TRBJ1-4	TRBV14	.	TGTGCCAGCAGCCTGGTAGCAACTAATGAAAAACTGTTTTTT	CASSLVATNEKLFF
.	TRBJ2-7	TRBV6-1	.	TGTGCCAGCAGTGAAGTAGGGGGAGCCTTCGTACCTACGAAGCAGTACTTC	CASSEVGGAFVPTKQYF